This T cell receptor beta chain originates from a study of blood T cell repertoires in COVID-19. The CDR3 is made up of 14 amino acids. Germline V lookup: CDR1 SGHDN, CDR2 FVKESK. V was pared by 4 bases and J by 3 bases, with 4 bases of the junction left unmatched. This clone was found once. In the authors' methods: By means of reference gene primer amplification, nucleated cell counts were estimated. Assay: immunoSEQ multiplex PCR; the TCRdb copy retains only in-frame clones and omits some. That table supplies the V and J calls and clone size; D and trimming were determined from the DNA. The data hold 130,000 to 150,000 clones, with over 75% observed a single time.

This receptor was taken from a woman aged 55-70 years with active COVID-19. Sequences were obtained from peripheral blood. The chain links TRBV14 to TRBJ1-1; 8 bases agree with TRBD1. CDR3 bases: TGTGCCAGCAGCCCCGGGACAGGTTACACTGAAGCTTTCTTT. Translation: CASSPGTGYTEAFF.